The 27 T cell receptor beta chains given below trace back to one sample, sequenced in a study of response to subunit inactivated influenza vaccine. TCRdb analysed the RT-PCR reads with MiXCR anew, one entry per CDR3 protein. This sample has more than 550,000 distinct CDR3 sequences, with 12% found just once. The sample in question was PBMCs from blood, obtained on the day of vaccination. The receptors stem from a man over 45 who received an inactivated influenza vaccine.

This clonotype was found many times. The chain couples TRBV7-6 to TRBJ2-3; TRBD2 matches at 12 bases. V trimming: 4 bases; J trimming: 7 bases; junction bases outside the gene matches: 6. Germline loops: CDR1 SGHVS, CDR2 FNYEAQ. The CDR3 runs to 15 residues. The CDR3 is CASSSPTSGSNTQYF. CDR3 coding DNA: TGTGCCAGCAGCTCCCCGACTAGCGGGAGTAATACGCAGTATTTT. Based on the CDR3 plus reference TRBV7-6 and TRBJ2-3, the full variable domain is GAGVSQSPRYKVTKRGQDVALRCDPISGHVSLYWYRQALGQGPEFLTYFNYEAQQDKSGLPNDRFSAERPEGSISTLTIQRTEQRDSAMYRCASSSPTSGSNTQYFGPGTRLTVL.

This clonotype was picked up a small number of times. J is TRBJ2-5 and V is TRBV20-1; 10 bases align to TRBD1. CDR1 and CDR2 from the germline V gene are DFQATT and SNEGSKA (reference sequence). CDR3 size: 15 residues. V lost 1 base, J lost 5 bases, and 7 bases stayed unmatched. The DNA of the CDR3 is TGCAGTGCTAGAGGGGGGACAGGGGAGGAGGAGACCCAGTACTTC. Amino acids: CSARGGTGEEETQYF.

This clonotype was observed a few times. This chain joins TRBV4-1 and TRBJ1-2; D perhaps matches TRBD1 (5 bases). This CDR3 has 15 amino acids. V was shortened by 4 bases and J by 0 bases, with 12 bases between the two germline ends. Germline loops: CDR1 MGHRA, CDR2 YSYEKL. The CDR3 DNA follows: TGCGCCAGCAGCCGCCAACAGGCCGCTAACTATGGCTACACCTTC. Residues: CASSRQQAANYGYTF.

The chain couples TRBV20-1 to TRBJ2-5; TRBD2 agrees at 9 bases. CDR3 size: 15 residues. With V trimmed by 3 bases and J by 4 bases, 9 bases remained unmatched. Germline assignment: CDR1 DFQATT and CDR2 SNEGSKA (reference sequence). DNA of the CDR3: TGCAGTGCTAGGGGCGGGGGGGCCATATCAGAGACCCAGTACTTC. Residues: CSARGGGAISETQYF.

This clonotype was observed a handful of times. This chain uses TRBV5-1 with TRBJ2-1; D may be TRBD1 (6 bases). Deletions cut 4 bases from V and 6 bases from J, with 14 bases between. The CDR3 loop spans 14 amino acids. The V gene's germline CDR1 is SGHRS and CDR2 YFSETQ. CDR3 DNA sequence: TGCGCCAGCAGCCCATGGACAGACCTCAATGAGCAGTTCTTC. It yields the protein CASSPWTDLNEQFF.

Regarding this clonotype: The CDR3 does not end in the conserved phenylalanine or tryptophan, so this is likely a read error. The chain joins TRBV5-1 to TRBJ2-1, with TRBD2 identical over 8 bases. Germline V gene sequence: CDR1 SGHRS, CDR2 YFSETQ. The CDR3 consists of 16 residues. V lost 0 bases to trimming and J lost 0 bases; unmatched junction nucleotides: 2. The CDR3 is CASSLGGGSSYNEQFL. The CDR3 nucleotides read TGCGCCAGCAGCTTGGGCGGGGGGAGCTCCTACAATGAGCAGTTCTTA.

The chain has TRBV10-3 and TRBJ2-1, with 8 bases matching TRBD2. With 7 bases clipped from V and 1 base from J, the junction kept 9 bases outside the gene matches. The CDR3 totals 16 residues. Germline CDR1 reads ENHRY; CDR2 reads SYGVKD. DNA of the CDR3: TGTGCCATCACCTCAGGGCGCGGGGGGTCCTACAATGAGCAGTTCTTC. This translates into CAITSGRGGSYNEQFF.

In this sample, this clonotype turned up many times. The chain links TRBV28 to TRBJ2-7, with D unclear. This CDR3 is 11 amino acids long. CDR1 and CDR2 (germline): MDHEN, SYDVKM. V was clipped by 5 bases and J by 3 bases, with 5 bases between them. Written as DNA, the CDR3 is TGTGCCAGCAGTAACTACTACGAGCAGTACTTC. Encoded protein: CASSNYYEQYF.

This clonotype was seen only a few times. J is TRBJ1-1 and V is TRBV5-1, with D possibly matching TRBD1 (5 bases). CDR3 length: 14 amino acids. The germline V gene encodes CDR1 SGHRS and CDR2 YFSETQ. V was pared by 4 bases and J by 1 base, with 11 bases between. DNA of the CDR3: TGCGCCAGCAGCCCGGGACTGTCGAACACTGAAGCTTTCTTT. Translated, it gives CASSPGLSNTEAFF.

The DNA for the CDR3 is TGCGCCAGCAGTCAATCGGGTAAAGGAGATACGCAGTATTTT. It is translated as CASSQSGKGDTQYF. This chain joins TRBV23-1 and TRBJ2-3, with D unclear. TRBV23-1 is an ORF for which the function is uncertain. V was trimmed by 0 bases and J by 5 bases, leaving 9 bases between them. The CDR3 loop spans 14 amino acids.

This clonotype was detected only a few times. The rearrangement links TRBV5-6 to TRBJ2-1, with TRBD1 matching over 7 bases. The germline gives CDR1 SGHDT, CDR2 YYEEEE. V lost 2 bases, J lost 9 bases, and 11 bases stayed unmatched. The CDR3 runs to 15 residues. CDR3 nucleotide sequence: TGTGCCAGCAGCTTAGCAGGGGGATTACAATCTGAGCAGTTCTTC. Encoded protein: CASSLAGGLQSEQFF.

This clonotype has at least ten counts. V gene TRBV5-5 combines with J gene TRBJ1-2; D is ambiguous. Trimming removed 0 bases at V and 6 bases at J, with 12 bases between. Per germline, CDR1 SGHKS and CDR2 YYEKEE (reference sequence). The CDR3 consists of 14 residues. Here the CDR3 reads CASSLEQFGNGYTF. CDR3 bases: TGTGCCAGCAGCTTGGAACAGTTCGGTAATGGCTACACCTTC.

There are many counts of this clonotype. V usage is TRBV15 and J usage is TRBJ2-5, with no clear D. With 4 bases removed from V and 4 bases from J, the gap between germline ends came to 16 bases. This CDR3 has 15 residues. Germline V gene lookup returns CDR1 LNHNV and CDR2 YYDKDF (reference sequence). The chain's CDR3 is CATSTEKRASETQYF. In DNA, the CDR3 is TGTGCCACCAGCACAGAGAAAAGGGCCTCAGAGACCCAGTACTTC.

This rearrangement joins TRBV6-5 to TRBJ2-5; D assignment may be TRBD1 or TRBD2 (6 bases each). Germline assignment: CDR1 MNHEY and CDR2 SVGAGI. This CDR3 has 15 amino acids. The germline V and J ends were trimmed by 0 bases and 1 base, with 9 bases remaining between them. In DNA form, the CDR3 reads TGTGCCAGCAGTTACTCAGGGGGGATCCAAGAGACCCAGTACTTC. Translated, it gives CASSYSGGIQETQYF.

This clonotype showed up many times. V and J are TRBV12-3 or TRBV12-4 and TRBJ2-7; D is possibly TRBD1 (6 bases). The CDR3 extends over 12 amino acids. Trimming cost V 3 bases and J 7 bases, with 10 bases left between them. The CDR3 sequence is CASSFAGAEQYF. The DNA of the CDR3 is TGTGCCAGCAGTTTCGCAGGGGCAGAGCAGTACTTC.

This clonotype was picked up many times. The rearrangement uses TRBV27 and TRBJ2-2; 9 bases match TRBD2. Germline assignment: CDR1 MNHEY and CDR2 SMNVEV (reference sequence). V dropped 2 bases and J dropped 6; count of bases not matched to a gene: 10. The CDR3 contains 17 residues. The CDR3: CASSLGPSGGLPGELFF. CDR3 coding DNA: TGTGCCAGCAGTTTAGGGCCCAGCGGGGGGTTACCCGGGGAGCTGTTTTTT.

This chain uses TRBV20-1 with TRBJ2-1; 8 positions match TRBD2. This CDR3 contains 14 residues. CDR1 DFQATT and CDR2 SNEGSKA come from the germline V gene (reference sequence). Trimming took 1 base from V and 7 from J; bases not matched to a gene: 6. The CDR3 nucleotides read TGCAGTGCTAGAGTTGGTAGCGGGGAAAATGAGCAGTTCTTC. Amino acid sequence: CSARVGSGENEQFF.

There are a few counts of this clonotype. J is TRBJ2-2 and V is TRBV20-1; 11 nucleotides agree with TRBD1. This CDR3 is 16 amino acids long. The V segment lost 3 bases and the J segment 4 bases; nucleotides outside the gene matches: 7. Germline assignment: CDR1 DFQATT and CDR2 SNEGSKA (reference sequence). Here the CDR3 DNA reads TGCAGTGCTAGGGCTTCCGGGACAGGGGGCACCGGGGAGCTGTTTTTT. Its translation: CSARASGTGGTGELFF.

A few counts support this clonotype. The J gene is TRBJ2-6, the V gene TRBV5-5; D uncertain. Trimming took off 0 bases at V and 0 bases at J, with 13 bases between the two ends. Germline CDR1 and CDR2: SGHKS and YYEKEE (reference sequence). This CDR3 is 18 amino acids long. The CDR3 reads CASSLGQMLISGANVLTF. The CDR3 bases are TGTGCCAGCAGCTTGGGTCAGATGCTTATCTCTGGGGCCAACGTCCTGACTTTC.

The chain is built from TRBV20-1 and TRBJ1-1; the match to TRBD1 covers 7 bases. The junction had 8 bases not matched to a gene; V was cut back by 6 bases and J by 1 base. The CDR3 runs to 14 residues. The germline gives CDR1 DFQATT, CDR2 SNEGSKA (reference sequence). CDR3 protein: CSANRGQKNTEAFF. CDR3 DNA: TGCAGTGCAAACAGGGGACAGAAGAACACTGAAGCTTTCTTT.

This clonotype was seen a handful of times. The CDR3 region is CASSARTGGDTGELFF. The CDR3, as DNA: TGTGCCAGCAGTGCCCGGACAGGGGGCGACACCGGGGAGCTGTTTTTT. V usage is TRBV6-1 and J usage is TRBJ2-2; TRBD1 agrees at 11 bases. Looked up from germline, CDR1 is MNHNS and CDR2 is SASEGT. V was pared by 4 bases and J by 3 bases, with 4 bases of the junction left unmatched. The CDR3 is 16 residues long.

The genes are TRBV7-2 and TRBJ2-7, with TRBD2 identical over 8 bases. CDR1 SGHTA and CDR2 FQGNSA come from the germline V gene. The length of the CDR3 is 14 residues. The J segment lost 4 bases and the V segment lost 5 bases, leaving 7 bases of the junction unmatched. The CDR3 loop reads CASSNSGTAYEQYF. In DNA form, the CDR3 reads TGTGCCAGCAGCAATAGCGGGACCGCTTACGAGCAGTACTTC. Variable domain in full (rest from reference TRBV7-2 and TRBJ2-7): GAGVSQSPSNKVTEKGKDVELRCDPISGHTALYWYRQSLGQGLEFLIYFQGNSAPDKSGLPSDRFSAERTGGSVSTLTIQRTQQEDSAVYLCASSNSGTAYEQYFGPGTRLTVT.

This rearrangement joins TRBV5-6 to TRBJ1-2; D is unresolved. Germline V CDR1 and CDR2: SGHDT, YYEEEE. The CDR3 loop spans 9 amino acids. V was clipped by 4 bases and J by 8 bases, with 3 bases between them. The CDR3 DNA follows: TGTGCCAGCAGCCAAGGCTACACCTTC. Its translation: CASSQGYTF. The variable domain in full, completed from reference TRBV5-6 and TRBJ1-2, reads DAGVTQSPTHLIKTRGQQVTLRCSPKSGHDTVSWYQQALGQGPQFIFQYYEEEERQRGNFPDRFSGHQFPNYSSELNVNALLLGDSALYLCASSQGYTFGSGTRLTVV.

The table lists this clonotype with a few counts. The chain has TRBV6-5 and TRBJ2-1, with D perhaps being TRBD1 or TRBD2 (5 bases each). The ends were cut back, 3 bases at V and 4 bases at J, with 16 bases in the middle. CDR3 length equals 16 residues. The germline V gene encodes CDR1 MNHEY and CDR2 SVGAGI. This chain's CDR3 is CASSYQRAAGYNEQFF. The CDR3 nucleotides are TGTGCCAGCAGTTATCAGAGAGCGGCAGGGTACAATGAGCAGTTCTTC.

This clonotype was seen many times. The rearrangement links TRBV20-1 to TRBJ1-4; D gene unclear. V was trimmed by 2 bases and J by 0 bases, leaving 13 bases between them. This CDR3 comprises 16 residues. Germline assignment: CDR1 DFQATT and CDR2 SNEGSKA (reference sequence). The CDR3 spells CSARLRLFATNEKLFF. For the CDR3, the DNA is TGCAGTGCTAGATTGAGGCTGTTCGCAACTAATGAAAAACTGTTTTTT.

The rearrangement links TRBV5-1 to TRBJ2-2; TRBD2 matches 13 bases. Germline trimming cut 4 bases from V and 3 bases from J; bases unmatched to any gene: 0. The germline CDR1 and CDR2 sequences are SGHRS and YFSETQ. This CDR3 is built from 15 residues. The CDR3 reads CASSGTSGDTGELFF. The CDR3 bases are TGCGCCAGCAGCGGGACTAGCGGGGACACCGGGGAGCTGTTTTTT. Filled out from reference TRBV5-1 and TRBJ2-2, the complete variable domain reads KAGVTQTPRYLIKTRGQQVTLSCSPISGHRSVSWYQQTPGQGLQFLFEYFSETQRNKGNFPGRFSGRQFSNSRSEMNVSTLELGDSALYLCASSGTSGDTGELFFGEGSRLTVL.

This clonotype was seen a handful of times. This chain uses TRBV3-1 with TRBJ2-2; 7 bases match TRBD1. The length of the CDR3 is 15 residues. CDR1 and CDR2 from the germline V gene are LGHDT and YNNKEL (reference sequence). V lost 5 bases to trimming and J lost 3 bases; unmatched junction nucleotides: 6. Written as DNA, the CDR3 is TGTGCCAGCAGCTTCCCGGGACAGCACACCGGGGAGCTGTTTTTT. Amino acid sequence: CASSFPGQHTGELFF.